This TCR beta chain comes out of a study of regulatory T cells in long-lasting Graves disease. The TCR beta library used iRepertoire HTBI primers with Arm-PCR amplification of CDR3. TCRdb reprocessed the multiplex PCR reads with MiXCR, giving one entry per CDR3 protein. Altogether 400,000 to 500,000 distinct CDR3 sequences are present, 11% to 15% being singletons, with the ten largest covering 17%. Time point defined: newly diagnosed GD, antithyroid drugs for less than 3 months. The authors made the TCR library using RNA they extracted from PBMCs. This clonotype was counted ten times or more. Trimming removed 3 bases from V and 10 bases from J, with 10 bases in between. CDR3 size: 12 residues. These sequences were also reported in another study, on T cells in Graves' hyperthyroidism and ophthalmopathy. That report notes: With the HTBI primer set, the TCR CDR3 went through a first round of RT-PCR. Blood samples included most of the expanded thyroid clonotypes exceeding 0.001.

The rearrangement joins TRBV12-3 or TRBV12-4 to TRBJ2-1; D is uncertain. The source is a woman aged 50 to 65 with Graves disease. The sample in question was peripheral blood mononuclear cells (PBMCs), obtained at new diagnosis, from a patient treated with antithyroid drugs. The CDR3 sequence: CASSFTQWEQFF. The CDR3 bases are TGTGCCAGCAGTTTCACCCAGTGGGAGCAGTTCTTC.